Presented here are 29 T cell receptor beta chains from one specimen sequenced in a study of STAT3 mutations in large granular lymphocyte leukemia. Profiling relied on immunoSEQ multiplex PCR, and the TCRdb table lists in-frame clones only, not all of them. The sample holds over 30,000 clones, around nine tenths seen once. The study, taken as a whole, reports: Every T-LGLL patient had at least one immunodominant TCRbeta clonotype.

These receptors have no identified antigens. Sequenced: PBMCs. Every receptor here comes from a human donor with T large granular lymphocyte leukemia. Some clones in this sample may be carry-over from other donors' samples.

V gene TRBV5-4 combines with J gene TRBJ2-7; 7 bases align to TRBD1. The CDR3 is 13 amino acids. Germline values: CDR1 SGHNT, CDR2 YYREEE (reference sequence). The V gene end was trimmed by 5 bases and the J gene end by 0 bases; junction bases not matched to a gene: 2. The CDR3 protein is CASSWDSSYEQYF. DNA of the CDR3: TGTGCCAGCAGTTGGGACAGCTCCTACGAGCAGTACTTC.

The V and J genes are TRBV29-1 and TRBJ2-7, with 7 bases fitting TRBD1. Germline V gene sequence: CDR1 SQVTM, CDR2 ANQGSEA. V trimming: 7 bases; J trimming: 3 bases; junction bases outside the gene matches: 9. The CDR3 has 13 amino acids. CDR3 sequence reads: CSADRDSFYEQYF. CDR3 DNA: TGCAGCGCCGATCGGGACAGTTTCTACGAGCAGTACTTC.

The V and J genes are TRBV28 and TRBJ2-2; no definite D call. Trimming shortened V by 8 bases and J by 4 bases, and 11 bases separated the two germline ends. Germline V gene lookup returns CDR1 MDHEN and CDR2 SYDVKM. This CDR3 contains 13 residues. CDR3 nucleotides: TGTGCCAGCGTCGACATGGCCACCGGGGAGCTGTTTTTT. As protein: CASVDMATGELFF.

This sequence joins TRBV9 and TRBJ2-7; possible D gene TRBD2, 6 bases. V lost 3 bases to trimming and J lost 0 bases, with 19 bases between them. This CDR3 is built from 17 residues. Per the germline V gene, CDR1 is SGDLS and CDR2 is YYNGEE. The CDR3 reads CASSGRDSLRGSYEQYF. For the CDR3, the DNA is TGTGCCAGCAGCGGAAGGGACTCTCTTAGAGGCTCCTACGAGCAGTACTTC.

This chain connects TRBV28 to TRBJ2-3, with D possibly matching TRBD2 (6 bases). Germline CDR1 is MDHEN and CDR2 is SYDVKM. CDR3 size: 16 residues. The germline V and J ends were trimmed by 5 bases and 2 bases, with 17 bases remaining between them. The CDR3 reads CASSHFRVAATDTQYF. CDR3 coding DNA: TGTGCCAGCAGTCACTTTAGGGTAGCGGCCACAGATACGCAGTATTTT.

V gene TRBV28 combines with J gene TRBJ1-5; D unresolved. Germline V gives CDR1 MDHEN, CDR2 SYDVKM. This CDR3 comprises 12 residues. The V gene lost 5 bases and the J gene lost 4 bases, with 6 bases spanning the gap. The CDR3 coding sequence is TGTGCCAGCAGTACATTTAATCAGCCCCAGCATTTT. Protein sequence: CASSTFNQPQHF.

This chain uses TRBV10-3 with TRBJ1-1; TRBD1 might be the D (6 bases). The germline V gene encodes CDR1 ENHRY and CDR2 SYGVKD. Trimming took 3 bases from V and 1 from J, leaving 15 bases between them. CDR3 length equals 16 residues. Written as DNA, the CDR3 is TGTGCCATCAGTGAATCTAGACAGGCCCCGAACACTGAAGCTTTCTTT. Its translation: CAISESRQAPNTEAFF.

The chain uses TRBV30 and TRBJ1-1; D is unresolved. Germline V lookup: CDR1 GTSNPN, CDR2 SVGIG (reference sequence). There are 11 residues in the CDR3. Trimming stripped 2 bases from V and 4 bases from J, with 5 bases between. The CDR3 protein is CAWSTGTEAFF. CDR3 nucleotides: TGTGCCTGGAGTACCGGCACTGAAGCTTTCTTT.

The chain recombines TRBV4-3 with TRBJ2-7; possibly TRBD2 for D (6 bases). The V and J ends lost 4 bases and 3 bases respectively, with 10 bases between them. The CDR3 runs 13 residues. Germline V CDR1 and CDR2: LGHNA, YSLEER. CDR3 loop: CASSPRRGYEQYF. The CDR3 DNA follows: TGCGCCAGCAGCCCTCGGAGGGGCTACGAGCAGTACTTC.

The chain uses TRBV5-1 and TRBJ1-1; the D gene is possibly TRBD1 (6 bases). The CDR3 extends over 15 amino acids. Germline lookup yields CDR1 SGHRS and CDR2 YFSETQ. The ends were cut back, 2 bases at V and 3 bases at J, with 14 bases in the middle. CDR3: CASSFRQNRDTEAFF. Written as DNA, the CDR3 is TGCGCCAGCAGCTTTCGACAGAACAGGGACACTGAAGCTTTCTTT.

This clone has a single count. This chain joins TRBV9 and TRBJ2-3; weak D call: TRBD1 (5 bases). Germline assignment: CDR1 SGDLS and CDR2 YYNGEE. The CDR3 length is 15 residues. Trimming left V 4 bases short and J 5 bases short, with 17 bases between. The CDR3 spells CASSRRGRNVDTQYF. The CDR3 DNA reads as TGTGCCAGCAGCCGTAGGGGAAGGAACGTAGATACGCAGTATTTT.

V gene TRBV5-4 combines with J gene TRBJ2-7; 9 nucleotides line up with TRBD1. The J segment lost 2 bases and the V segment lost 2 bases, leaving 5 bases of the junction unmatched. Germline lookup yields CDR1 SGHNT and CDR2 YYREEE (reference sequence). CDR3 size: 15 residues. The DNA for the CDR3 is TGTGCCAGCAGCTTTGGGGGACAGGGTGCCTACGAGCAGTACTTC. It is translated as CASSFGGQGAYEQYF. The variable domain in full, completed from reference TRBV5-4 and TRBJ2-7, reads ETGVTQSPTHLIKTRGQQVTLRCSSQSGHNTVSWYQQALGQGPQFIFQYYREEENGRGNFPPRFSGLQFPNYSSELNVNALELDDSALYLCASSFGGQGAYEQYFGPGTRLTVT.

The chain joins TRBV6-5 to TRBJ1-1, with 7 bases matching TRBD1. CDR3 length: 14 amino acids. V shed 6 bases and J 0 bases; nucleotides not matched to a gene: 4. The germline CDR1 and CDR2 sequences are MNHEY and SVGAGI. CDR3 region: CASSRQGMNTEAFF. The CDR3 DNA reads TGTGCCAGCAGCCGACAGGGCATGAACACTGAAGCTTTCTTT.

CDR3 region: CASSGANTEAFF. In DNA, the CDR3 is TGTGCCAGCTCAGGGGCGAACACTGAAGCTTTCTTT. This rearrangement joins TRBV18 to TRBJ1-1; maybe TRBD1 (5 bases). Looked up from germline, CDR1 is KGHSH and CDR2 is LQKENI. This CDR3 region has 12 residues. The germline V and J ends were trimmed by 5 bases and 1 base, with 5 bases remaining between them.

V is TRBV6-5 and J is TRBJ2-2, with no clear D. CDR3 length: 10 amino acids. The V gene lost 8 bases and the J gene lost 7 bases, with 5 bases spanning the gap. Per germline, CDR1 MNHEY and CDR2 SVGAGI. CDR3 DNA sequence: TGTGCCAGCGGCAGCGGGGAGCTGTTTTTT. Its protein is CASGSGELFF.

The chain recombines TRBV14 with TRBJ2-1, with D possibly TRBD1 on 6 matching bases. Germline V gene data show CDR1 as SGHDN and CDR2 as FVKESK. Between the trimmed V and J ends, which lost 0 bases and 4 bases, there was a span of 13 bases. The CDR3 has 16 amino acids. The CDR3 DNA follows: TGTGCCAGCAGCCAAGATCGCCAGGGGCTGTACAATGAGCAGTTCTTC. Encoded protein: CASSQDRQGLYNEQFF.

The V and J genes are TRBV4-2 and TRBJ2-2, with 7 bases matching TRBD1. From germline, CDR1 is LGHNA and CDR2 YNFKEQ. Losses at the gene ends were 4 bases for V and 3 bases for J; bases not matched to a gene: 2. The CDR3 covers 14 residues. The CDR3, as DNA: TGTGCCAGCAGCCCCGGACAGGACACCGGGGAGCTGTTTTTT. This codes for CASSPGQDTGELFF.

The chain carries TRBV2 and TRBJ2-5; 7 nucleotides match TRBD2. Trimming took 8 bases from V and 5 from J; bases not matched to a gene: 5. The germline gives CDR1 SNHLY, CDR2 FYNNEI. The CDR3 runs 12 residues. The CDR3 nucleotides are TGTGCCAGCTTTCAGGGAGGGGAGACCCAGTACTTC. The encoded protein is CASFQGGETQYF.

This clone occurred once. DNA for the CDR3: TGTGCCAGCAGCCAGGACAGGGCTGGGGCCAACGTCCTGACTTTC. This gives the protein CASSQDRAGANVLTF. This chain connects TRBV5-6 to TRBJ2-6; TRBD1 agrees at 8 bases. CDR3 length equals 15 residues. Germline CDR1 reads SGHDT; CDR2 reads YYEEEE. V lost 4 bases to trimming and J lost 2 bases; unmatched junction nucleotides: 2.

The chain has TRBV13 and TRBJ2-2, with D unclear. The CDR3 consists of 14 residues. Germline assignment: CDR1 PRHDT and CDR2 FYEKMQ (reference sequence). Deletions cut 6 bases from V and 4 bases from J, with 12 bases between. The DNA for the CDR3 is TGTGCCAGCAGTCTTTTTGGCCCCACCGGGGAGCTGTTTTTT. Protein sequence: CASSLFGPTGELFF.

The V and J genes are TRBV25-1 and TRBJ2-3; D is perhaps TRBD1 (6 bases). The CDR3 length is 14 residues. V was pared by 3 bases and J by 5 bases, with 12 bases between. Germline CDR1 reads MGHDK; CDR2 reads SYGVNS. CDR3 residues: CASSEVQGLDTQYF. CDR3 nucleotides: TGTGCCAGCAGTGAGGTACAGGGTTTAGATACGCAGTATTTT.

The chain employs TRBV29-1 and TRBJ2-5; D is tentatively TRBD1 or TRBD2 (6 bases each). Per the germline V gene, CDR1 is SQVTM and CDR2 is ANQGSEA. Trimming left V 6 bases short and J 5 bases short, with 22 bases between. The CDR3 has 15 residues. The CDR3 sequence is CSVEPLGGLLETQYF. The CDR3 DNA is TGCAGCGTAGAGCCTCTTGGGGGGCTGTTGGAGACCCAGTACTTC.

The gene calls are TRBV7-9 and TRBJ1-5; 10 bases align to TRBD1. This CDR3 is built from 16 residues. Germline V gives CDR1 SEHNR, CDR2 FQNEAQ (reference sequence). The ends lost 5 bases at V and 9 bases at J; junction bases unmatched: 13. This chain's CDR3 is CASSRAGTGAGGPQHF. The CDR3 coding sequence is TGTGCCAGCAGCCGCGCCGGGACAGGGGCGGGGGGGCCCCAGCATTTT.

This sequence joins TRBV14 and TRBJ1-4; D unresolved. Germline-derived CDR1 and CDR2 are SGHDN and FVKESK. The length of the CDR3 is 13 residues. Trimming shortened V by 4 bases and J by 11 bases, and 14 bases separated the two germline ends. The chain's CDR3 is CASSLRGTWKLFF. CDR3 nucleotide sequence: TGTGCCAGCAGCCTTCGTGGTACGTGGAAACTGTTTTTT.

The chain couples TRBV6-5 to TRBJ1-2, with D possibly TRBD1 on 5 matching bases. CDR1 and CDR2 from the germline V gene are MNHEY and SVGAGI. V dropped 7 bases and J dropped 0 bases, with 12 bases sitting between them. The CDR3 covers 14 residues. The CDR3 reads CASTKTVANYGYTF. For the CDR3, the DNA is TGTGCCAGCACCAAGACAGTTGCTAACTATGGCTACACCTTC.

The chain uses TRBV5-4 and TRBJ2-1; perhaps TRBD1 as D (5 bases). V was pared by 3 bases and J by 5 bases, with 6 bases between. Germline assignment: CDR1 SGHNT and CDR2 YYREEE (reference sequence). CDR3 length equals 12 residues. The CDR3 loop is CASSSTDNEQFF. The CDR3 DNA follows: TGTGCCAGCAGCTCGACAGACAATGAGCAGTTCTTC.

The rearrangement uses TRBV5-6 and TRBJ2-3, with 8 positions matching TRBD1. CDR1 SGHDT and CDR2 YYEEEE come from the germline V gene. J lost 4 bases, V lost 5 bases, and 0 bases had no gene match. The CDR3 totals 12 residues. CDR3 sequence: CASRTGADTQYF. DNA of the CDR3: TGTGCCAGCAGGACAGGGGCAGATACGCAGTATTTT.

The chain joins TRBV7-6 to TRBJ2-1; TRBD2 agrees at 9 bases. Trimming cost V 1 base and J 6 bases; bases outside gene matches: 4. CDR1 is SGHVS and CDR2 is FNYEAQ in the germline V gene. This CDR3 spans 15 amino acids. The CDR3 region is CASSLVGGGVNEQFF. The DNA for the CDR3 is TGTGCCAGCAGCTTAGTAGGCGGGGGGGTCAATGAGCAGTTCTTC.

The chain has TRBV5-4 and TRBJ2-7; TRBD1 agrees at 8 bases. V was pared by 3 bases and J by 2 bases, with 10 bases of the junction left unmatched. The CDR3 sequence is 16 residues long. The germline V gene has CDR1 SGHNT and CDR2 YYREEE (reference sequence). The CDR3 reads CASSWGGQGKTYEQYV. The DNA of the CDR3 is TGTGCCAGCAGCTGGGGAGGACAGGGAAAGACCTACGAGCAGTACGTC.